Listed here are 30 T cell receptor beta chains from one sample, sequenced in a study of blood T cell repertoires in COVID-19. Assay: immunoSEQ multiplex PCR; the TCRdb copy retains only in-frame clones and omits some. The sample contains 350,000 to 400,000 clones, approximately 86% of which appear only once. Sequenced input: peripheral blood. The receptors shown here come from a woman aged 60-75 years with COVID-19, enrolled during active disease.

CDR3 sequence reads: CASSWDRNQPQHF. In DNA, the CDR3 is TGTGCCAGCAGTTGGGACAGAAATCAGCCCCAGCATTTT. The chain carries TRBV27 and TRBJ1-5; 7 bases are shared with TRBD1. The CDR3 has 13 residues. Germline CDR1 reads MNHEY; CDR2 reads SMNVEV (reference sequence). Trimming removed 4 bases from V and 4 bases from J; junction bases left unmatched: 1.

This rearrangement joins TRBV3-1 (or the pseudogene TRBV3-2) to TRBJ1-1, with 7 positions matching TRBD1. This CDR3 has 14 amino acids. The germline V gene encodes CDR1 LGHDT and CDR2 YNNKEL (reference sequence). Germline trimming cut 4 bases from V and 4 bases from J; bases unmatched to any gene: 6. Here the CDR3 reads CASSLIDRATEAFF. The CDR3 coding sequence is TGTGCCAGCAGCCTGATTGACAGGGCCACTGAAGCTTTCTTT.

The chain is built from TRBV5-5 and TRBJ2-7; possible D gene TRBD1, 6 bases. CDR3 length: 15 amino acids. Germline values: CDR1 SGHKS, CDR2 YYEKEE (reference sequence). The V end was cut by 0 bases, the J end by 2 bases, with 12 bases between. The CDR3 DNA follows: TGTGCCAGCAGCTTGGTAACACAGGGTCCCTACGAGCAGTACTTC. It is translated as CASSLVTQGPYEQYF.

The V gene is TRBV27, the J gene TRBJ1-6, with 7 bases aligning to TRBD1. Germline-derived CDR1 and CDR2 are MNHEY and SMNVEV (reference sequence). With 6 bases clipped from V and 7 bases from J, the junction kept 6 bases outside the gene matches. The CDR3 has 14 amino acids. CDR3: CASRGEQGNSPLHF. CDR3 DNA: TGTGCCAGCAGGGGGGAACAGGGGAATTCACCCCTCCACTTT.

J is TRBJ2-7 and V is TRBV5-6, with D perhaps TRBD1 (6 bases). There are 13 residues in the CDR3. V was clipped by 5 bases and J by 2 bases, with 11 bases between them. Germline lookup yields CDR1 SGHDT and CDR2 YYEEEE. The CDR3 DNA is TGTGCCAGCAGTCAAGGGACAACCTACGAGCAGTACTTC. Protein sequence: CASSQGTTYEQYF.

About this clone itself: Other DNA sequences in this specimen translate into the identical CDR3. The CDR3 loop is CASSLDRAYEQYF. Written as DNA, the CDR3 is TGTGCCAGCAGTCTGGACAGGGCCTACGAGCAGTACTTC. The chain is built from TRBV7-8 and TRBJ2-7, with TRBD1 matching over 8 bases. Germline V gives CDR1 SGHVS, CDR2 FQNEAQ. V was clipped by 6 bases and J by 2 bases; unmatched bases: 3. The length of the CDR3 is 13 residues.

The rearrangement joins TRBV5-1 to TRBJ2-6; tentatively, D is TRBD1 (5 bases). The CDR3 contains 15 residues. V shed 2 bases and J shed 4 bases, with 10 bases lying between them. CDR1 is SGHRS, CDR2 YFSETQ, per germline. As DNA, the CDR3 is TGCGCCAGCAGCTTACAGGTAACAGGGGCCAACGTCCTGACTTTC. Protein sequence: CASSLQVTGANVLTF.

The chain employs TRBV27 and TRBJ2-1, with D uncertain. The CDR3 is 15 residues long. Germline CDR1 is MNHEY and CDR2 is SMNVEV (reference sequence). Between the trimmed V and J ends, which lost 2 bases and 0 bases, there was a span of 8 bases. The DNA of the CDR3 is TGTGCCAGCAGTTTAGCGGTTCTCTCCTACAATGAGCAGTTCTTC. Encoded protein: CASSLAVLSYNEQFF.

The chain carries TRBV6-5 and TRBJ1-1, with D maybe TRBD1 (6 bases). The V and J ends lost 5 bases and 5 bases respectively, with 12 bases between them. The CDR3 sequence is 13 residues long. The germline V gene has CDR1 MNHEY and CDR2 SVGAGI. CDR3 in amino acids: CASSTGLRTEAFF. CDR3 coding DNA: TGTGCCAGCAGTACAGGGCTCCGGACTGAAGCTTTCTTT.

V and J are TRBV19 and TRBJ1-1; 9 positions agree with TRBD1. CDR3 length equals 15 residues. With V trimmed by 6 bases and J by 1 base, 6 bases remained unmatched. From germline, CDR1 is LNHDA and CDR2 SQIVND (reference sequence). In nucleotides, the CDR3 is TGTGCCAGTAGACCTGGGACAGGGCCGAACACTGAAGCTTTCTTT. This translates into CASRPGTGPNTEAFF.

The CDR3 is CASSYTGKTVEAFF. In nucleotides, the CDR3 is TGTGCCAGCAGTTACACAGGGAAGACAGTTGAAGCTTTCTTT. This chain joins TRBV6-2 or TRBV6-3 and TRBJ1-1; possibly TRBD1 for D (6 bases). Germline V lookup: CDR1 MNHEY, CDR2 SVGEGT. V shed 2 bases and J shed 7 bases, with 14 bases lying between them. This CDR3 spans 14 amino acids.

The chain has TRBV9 and TRBJ2-7, with D possibly being TRBD1 (6 bases). Germline assignment: CDR1 SGDLS and CDR2 YYNGEE. Trimming shortened V by 4 bases and J by 4 bases, and 15 bases separated the two germline ends. The CDR3 loop spans 14 amino acids. CDR3 bases: TGTGCCAGCAGCCCTCACAGGGCCCATTACGAGCAGTACTTC. Amino acids: CASSPHRAHYEQYF.

V gene TRBV4-1 combines with J gene TRBJ1-1; no clear D. The germline V gene has CDR1 MGHRA and CDR2 YSYEKL. The CDR3 has 13 residues. The germline V and J ends were trimmed by 1 base and 2 bases, with 5 bases remaining between them. CDR3 amino acids: CASSQVLNTEAFF. In DNA form, the CDR3 reads TGCGCCAGCAGCCAAGTGTTAAACACTGAAGCTTTCTTT.

The chain links TRBV5-6 to TRBJ1-3; D not certain. V gave up 2 bases and J gave up 9 bases, with 18 bases separating them. This CDR3 is 15 amino acids long. Per the germline V gene, CDR1 is SGHDT and CDR2 is YYEEEE. The CDR3, as DNA: TGTGCCAGCAGCTTTGTTAGGAGGTCTATGGGCACCATATATTTT. Protein product: CASSFVRRSMGTIYF.

The genes are TRBV9 and TRBJ2-1, with 10 nucleotides matching TRBD2. This CDR3 comprises 18 residues. V trimming: 3 bases; J trimming: 0 bases; junction bases outside the gene matches: 9. CDR1 is SGDLS, CDR2 YYNGEE, per germline. This CDR3 is CASSAAQAGGRSYNEQFF. The DNA of the CDR3 is TGTGCCAGCAGCGCCGCCCAAGCGGGGGGGCGCTCCTACAATGAGCAGTTCTTC.

The chain couples TRBV5-1 to TRBJ2-7; 11 bases map to TRBD2. The CDR3 extends over 15 amino acids. Trimming cost V 4 bases and J 6 bases; bases outside gene matches: 9. In germline, CDR1 is SGHRS, CDR2 YFSETQ. CDR3 nucleotide sequence: TGCGCCAGCAGCCCCCGGAGTAGCGGGGGGGGCGAGCAGTACTTC. Its protein product is CASSPRSSGGGEQYF.

This clone was seen once. The rearrangement joins TRBV29-1 to TRBJ2-7, with 7 bases lining up with TRBD1. V gave up 5 bases and J gave up 4 bases; unmatched junction bases: 8. This CDR3 comprises 13 residues. Germline CDR1 SQVTM, CDR2 ANQGSEA. The CDR3 sequence: CSVFPQGSYEQYF. The CDR3 DNA reads as TGCAGCGTTTTTCCACAGGGGTCATACGAGCAGTACTTC.

This chain links TRBV14 with TRBJ1-5; 8 bases map to TRBD1. CDR1 and CDR2 from the germline V gene are SGHDN and FVKESK. The CDR3 totals 13 residues. The J segment lost 6 bases and the V segment lost 4 bases, leaving 2 bases of the junction unmatched. CDR3 region: CASSPDRGQPQHF. The CDR3 nucleotides are TGTGCCAGCAGCCCCGACAGGGGTCAGCCCCAGCATTTT. Supplemented by reference TRBV14 and TRBJ1-5, the full variable domain reads EAGVTQFPSHSVIEKGQTVTLRCDPISGHDNLYWYRRVMGKEIKFLLHFVKESKQDESGMPNNRFLAERTGGTYSTLKVQPAELEDSGVYFCASSPDRGQPQHFGDGTRLSIL.

The V and J genes are TRBV10-2 and TRBJ2-5; D uncertain. This CDR3 has 13 amino acids. The V gene lost 5 bases and the J gene lost 7 bases, with 14 bases spanning the gap. Germline V CDR1 and CDR2: WSHSY, SAAADI. The CDR3 DNA follows: TGCGCCAGCAGTAGCTCCCCCGTCGGGACCCAGTACTTC. Translated, it gives CASSSSPVGTQYF.

This clone was seen a few times. The chain carries TRBV19 and TRBJ1-6; D is possibly TRBD1 (5 bases). CDR3 size: 13 residues. Trimming removed 3 bases from V and 10 bases from J, with 10 bases in between. From germline, CDR1 is LNHDA and CDR2 SQIVND (reference sequence). CDR3 sequence (DNA): TGTGCCAGTAGTATGTCGACAGAATCACCCCTCCACTTT. This gives the protein CASSMSTESPLHF. The complete variable domain, with remaining parts taken from reference TRBV19 and TRBJ1-6, reads DGGITQSPKYLFRKEGQNVTLSCEQNLNHDAMYWYRQDPGQGLRLIYYSQIVNDFQKGDIAEGYSVSREKKESFPLTVTSAQKNPTAFYLCASSMSTESPLHFGNGTRLTVT.

The chain joins TRBV30 to TRBJ1-2, with 7 bases that match TRBD1. Germline trimming cut 5 bases from V and 2 bases from J; bases unmatched to any gene: 8. The length of the CDR3 is 14 residues. Germline CDR1 is GTSNPN and CDR2 is SVGIG (reference sequence). CDR3 sequence reads: CAWYHPGQNYGYTF. CDR3 nucleotides: TGTGCCTGGTATCACCCGGGACAGAACTATGGCTACACCTTC. The whole variable domain, filled in from reference TRBV30 and TRBJ1-2, reads SQTIHQWPATLVQPVGSPLSLECTVEGTSNPNLYWYRQAAGRGLQLLFYSVGIGQISSEVPQNLSASRPQDRQFILSSKKLLLSDSGFYLCAWYHPGQNYGYTFGSGTRLTVV.

The V gene is TRBV11-2, the J gene TRBJ1-6; the D gene is possibly TRBD1 (5 bases). Germline CDR1 and CDR2: SGHAT and FQNNGV. V gave up 2 bases and J gave up 3 bases, with 20 bases separating them. CDR3 size: 19 residues. The CDR3 region is CASSLREREGTNYNSPLHF. CDR3 nucleotides: TGTGCCAGCAGCTTAAGGGAGCGGGAGGGGACTAACTATAATTCACCCCTCCACTTT.

This chain joins TRBV4-3 and TRBJ2-5; 9 bases map to TRBD1. CDR3 size: 15 residues. Germline V gene lookup returns CDR1 LGHNA and CDR2 YSLEER. V shed 8 bases and J 3 bases; nucleotides not matched to a gene: 10. The CDR3 loop reads CASARGTGLKETQYF. The CDR3 nucleotides read TGCGCCAGCGCCAGGGGGACAGGGTTAAAAGAGACCCAGTACTTC.

V usage is TRBV10-3 and J usage is TRBJ2-3; tentatively, D is TRBD2 (7 bases). Trimming shortened V by 5 bases and J by 4 bases, and 13 bases separated the two germline ends. Germline loops: CDR1 ENHRY, CDR2 SYGVKD. The CDR3 is 14 amino acids. The DNA for the CDR3 is TGTGCCATCAGTAGCGCGGGGGCCGCAGATACGCAGTATTTT. Encoded protein: CAISSAGAADTQYF.

This chain uses TRBV5-5 with TRBJ1-2; no definite D call. Germline lookup yields CDR1 SGHKS and CDR2 YYEKEE (reference sequence). V dropped 7 bases and J dropped 0 bases, with 10 bases sitting between them. The CDR3 covers 13 residues. The CDR3 nucleotides are TGTGCCAGCCACACAAACGCTAACTATGGCTACACCTTC. Encoded protein: CASHTNANYGYTF.

This clone was counted a few times. V is TRBV12-2 and J is TRBJ1-5; TRBD1, the D gene given by the table, was not confirmed from the DNA. TRBV12-2 is a recognized pseudogene. This CDR3 spans 16 amino acids. The CDR3 DNA is TGTGCAAGTCGCTTAAATACAGGGTCCCCCATGCAGCCCCAGCATTTT. It codes for CASRLNTGSPMQPQHF.

A word on this clone: Other DNA variants within this sample encode the same CDR3. V is TRBV9 and J is TRBJ2-3, with TRBD1 identical over 7 bases. Trimming at V came to 4 bases and at J to 0 bases, leaving 5 bases not matched to a gene. Looked up from germline, CDR1 is SGDLS and CDR2 is YYNGEE. CDR3 length: 15 residues. This CDR3 is CASSPRQGSTDTQYF. In DNA, the CDR3 is TGTGCCAGCAGCCCCCGACAGGGAAGCACAGATACGCAGTATTTT.

This chain joins TRBV5-1 and TRBJ1-1; 7 positions agree with TRBD1. V was pared by 1 base and J by 1 base, with 4 bases of the junction left unmatched. There are 15 residues in the CDR3. In germline, CDR1 is SGHRS, CDR2 YFSETQ. Here the CDR3 reads CASSLFQGGNTEAFF. CDR3 bases: TGCGCCAGCAGCTTGTTTCAGGGGGGGAACACTGAAGCTTTCTTT.

The chain links TRBV5-1 to TRBJ1-4, with 9 bases that match TRBD1. The CDR3 loop spans 15 amino acids. V was clipped by 0 bases and J by 8 bases; unmatched bases: 5. Germline CDR1 reads SGHRS; CDR2 reads YFSETQ. CDR3 sequence: CASSLEGQGWEKLFF. CDR3 in DNA: TGCGCCAGCAGCTTGGAGGGACAGGGATGGGAAAAACTGTTTTTT.

The chain employs TRBV7-3 and TRBJ2-7; no definite D call. V lost 5 bases and J 0 bases, leaving 8 bases between the germline ends. The CDR3 contains 13 residues. Germline V gene sequence: CDR1 SGHTA, CDR2 FQGTGA. The CDR3 bases are TGTGCCAGCAGCCCGAGTGGCTCCTACGAGCAGTACTTC. Translation: CASSPSGSYEQYF.